The 2 T cell receptor beta chains given below trace back to one sample, sequenced in a study of a mutant IDH1 vaccine in newly diagnosed glioma. Time point in this sample: baseline, week 1 (first vaccination visit). Stated treatment: pre-vaccination baseline after standard-of-care therapy. The assay was immunoSEQ multiplex PCR, and TCRdb's table has in-frame clones only and misses some. The sample lists about 16,000 clones; nearly 97% were seen once. The source material was peripheral blood mononuclear cells (PBMCs), sampled from a glioma patient treated with radiotherapy, temozolomide or both. These receptors were obtained from a woman under 30 with glioma. Some clones in this sample may be carry-over from other donors' samples.

V is TRBV27 and J is TRBJ2-7; 11 nucleotides align to TRBD1. The trim removed 4 bases at V and 0 bases at J, leaving 2 bases unmatched. The germline gives CDR1 MNHEY, CDR2 SMNVEV (reference sequence). The CDR3 has 15 amino acids. The CDR3 DNA is TGTGCCAGCAGTTGGGGGACAGGGGGCTCCTACGAGCAGTACTTC. Protein product: CASSWGTGGSYEQYF.

The rearrangement links TRBV18 to TRBJ1-1; 7 bases are shared with TRBD1. Germline CDR1 and CDR2: KGHSH and LQKENI. The J segment lost 5 bases and the V segment lost 3 bases, leaving 12 bases of the junction unmatched. CDR3 size: 16 residues. CDR3 in DNA: TGTGCCAGCTCACCGCCGGCGGGCAGGGGGGGGACTGAAGCTTTCTTT. It translates to CASSPPAGRGGTEAFF.